This T cell receptor beta chain is drawn from a study of blood T cell repertoires in COVID-19. Overall study: Italy, Spain and the United States were the sources of the convalescent and acute COVID-19 samples. From T cells, B-cell-depleted T cells, or PBMCs came the material, which was cDNA or gDNA.

In the original workflow: Reference gene primer amplification in the assay estimated nucleated cell counts. Here immunoSEQ multiplex PCR was the method, and the copy in TCRdb shows in-frame clones only, minus some. V and J calls and clone size come straight from that table; D and trimming were deduced from the DNA. The repertoire holds approximately 73,000 clones, with roughly 89% as singletons. This clone was seen just once. The CDR3 covers 16 residues. Germline CDR1 and CDR2: KGHSH and LQKENI. Trimming took off 3 bases at V and 1 base at J, with 13 bases between the two ends. The rearrangement joins TRBV18 to TRBJ2-1; possible D gene TRBD2, 5 bases. The sample consisted of peripheral blood. The clonotype originates from a man of 80 years or more with acute or convalescent COVID-19. CDR3 sequence: CASSPMAGGSYNEQFF. The CDR3 region has the DNA TGTGCCAGCTCACCGATGGCGGGCGGGTCCTACAATGAGCAGTTCTTC.